These 17 T cell receptor beta chains came from one sample sequenced in a study of blood T cells in healthy people across ages. Primers used in a second PCR of about 6 to 11 cycles were a sample-barcoded 5' primer and a J-beta primer mix. Each CDR3 protein is one row after TCRdb ran MiXCR on the 5' RACE reads. The sample shows about a million distinct CDR3 sequences, just over 50% of them seen only once. The material sequenced was blood. The receptors stem from a woman aged 55-75 years in good health.

This clonotype was detected only a few times. This sequence joins TRBV3-1 and TRBJ2-1; 9 bases fit TRBD2. Germline V CDR1 and CDR2: LGHDT, YNNKEL (reference sequence). This CDR3 region has 14 residues. V shed 2 bases, J shed 5 bases, and the junction held 1 base outside the gene matches. In DNA form, the CDR3 reads TGTGCCAGCAGCCAATCTAGCGGGAACAATGAGCAGTTCTTC. Translated, it gives CASSQSSGNNEQFF.

The table lists this clonotype with a few counts. The CDR3 bases are TGTGCCAGCAGTTATCGACCGAGCTCCTACGAGCAGTACTTC. This translates into CASSYRPSSYEQYF. The chain has TRBV6-5 and TRBJ2-7, with D unclear. The CDR3 totals 14 residues. Trimming removed 3 bases from V and 0 bases from J, with 9 bases in between. Looked up from germline, CDR1 is MNHEY and CDR2 is SVGAGI.

The gene calls are TRBV20-1 and TRBJ1-4; no firm D call. Per germline, CDR1 DFQATT and CDR2 SNEGSKA (reference sequence). Trimming shortened V by 2 bases and J by 4 bases, and 14 bases separated the two germline ends. This CDR3 contains 15 residues. The CDR3 loop reads CSARMVGRRNEKLFF. As DNA, the CDR3 is TGCAGTGCTAGAATGGTGGGCCGCCGTAATGAAAAACTGTTTTTT.

The chain uses TRBV21-1 and TRBJ1-1; TRBD1 reflects the table's D call only, with no check against the DNA. TRBV21-1 is a pseudogene. The CDR3 loop spans 17 amino acids. CDR3 residues: CASSTLDRGRVDTEAFF. In DNA form, the CDR3 reads TGTGCCAGCAGCACCCTGGACAGGGGAAGGGTAGACACTGAAGCTTTCTTT.

V is TRBV3-1 and J is TRBJ2-1, with D perhaps matching TRBD2 (5 bases). This CDR3 spans 15 amino acids. V lost 7 bases, J lost 6 bases, and 19 bases lay in between. Germline CDR1 is LGHDT and CDR2 is YNNKEL (reference sequence). CDR3 region: CASTVAAVGSNEQFF. DNA of the CDR3: TGTGCCAGCACCGTGGCAGCGGTAGGAAGCAATGAGCAGTTCTTC.

This clonotype was observed a few times. The V and J genes are TRBV12-3 or TRBV12-4 and TRBJ2-3; 12 positions agree with TRBD1. The CDR3 spans 17 residues. V lost 3 bases, J lost 2 bases, and 6 bases stayed unmatched. CDR3 loop: CASSFPGDRGLTDTQYF. In nucleotides, the CDR3 is TGTGCCAGCAGTTTCCCCGGGGACAGGGGGCTCACAGATACGCAGTATTTT.

The chain combines TRBV12-3 or TRBV12-4 with TRBJ2-5; D is perhaps TRBD1 (6 bases). Trimming took off 8 bases at V and 5 bases at J, with 18 bases between the two ends. CDR3 length: 14 residues. The DNA of the CDR3 is TGTGCCAGCGGACTTAACAGGGTCGGGGAGACCCAGTACTTC. Its protein is CASGLNRVGETQYF.

The rearrangement links TRBV3-1 to TRBJ2-5; D ambiguous. From germline, CDR1 is LGHDT and CDR2 YNNKEL (reference sequence). The CDR3 totals 12 residues. Trimming pared 4 bases from V and 13 bases from J, leaving 16 bases between. This chain's CDR3 is CASSPFQGFPYF. Here the CDR3 DNA reads TGTGCCAGCAGCCCCTTCCAAGGGTTTCCGTACTTC.

The J gene is TRBJ2-5, the V gene TRBV12-3 or TRBV12-4; D is perhaps TRBD1 (5 bases). Trimming stripped 1 base from V and 2 bases from J, with 11 bases between. The CDR3 consists of 15 residues. The CDR3 loop is CASSLGAGFQETQYF. CDR3 in DNA: TGTGCCAGCAGTTTAGGGGCAGGGTTTCAAGAGACCCAGTACTTC.

The rearrangement links TRBV6-2 or TRBV6-3 to TRBJ2-3, with 12 bases identical to TRBD2. The CDR3 spans 15 residues. With 6 bases clipped from V and 4 bases from J, the junction kept 5 bases outside the gene matches. CDR1 is MNHEY, CDR2 SVGEGT, per germline. The DNA for the CDR3 is TGTGCCAGCAGGAGACTAGCGGGAGACTCAGATACGCAGTATTTT. Encoded protein: CASRRLAGDSDTQYF.

This clonotype showed up just a few times. The rearrangement uses TRBV25-1 and TRBJ2-4; D is possibly TRBD2 (6 bases). CDR1 and CDR2 (germline): MGHDK, SYGVNS. The CDR3 length is 17 residues. The ends were cut back, 5 bases at V and 4 bases at J, with 21 bases in the middle. The CDR3 spells CASSPNPLEGGKNIQYF. The CDR3 DNA sequence: TGTGCCAGCAGTCCAAATCCGCTAGAGGGAGGAAAAAACATTCAGTACTTC.

The chain links TRBV4-3 to TRBJ1-1; 7 bases fit TRBD1. The CDR3 is 15 residues long. V dropped 4 bases and J dropped 2; count of bases not matched to a gene: 7. The germline gives CDR1 LGHNA, CDR2 YSLEER. The CDR3 is CASSRMGQPNTEAFF. DNA for the CDR3: TGCGCCAGCAGCCGAATGGGACAGCCCAACACTGAAGCTTTCTTT.

The chain recombines TRBV28 with TRBJ2-1, with 9 bases identical to TRBD2. The CDR3 length is 16 residues. CDR1 and CDR2 (germline): MDHEN, SYDVKM. The V gene end was trimmed by 5 bases and the J gene end by 2 bases; junction bases not matched to a gene: 7. Here the CDR3 DNA reads TGTGCCAGCAGTCCACATAGCGGGAGTGCCTACAATGAGCAGTTCTTC. It specifies CASSPHSGSAYNEQFF.

The CDR3 DNA reads TGTGCCAGCAGCGAGGCCCCCAGCGGAGGCTACGAGCAGTACTTC. It is translated as CASSEAPSGGYEQYF. V and J are TRBV9 and TRBJ2-7; D possibly corresponds to TRBD2 (5 bases). V lost 3 bases to trimming and J lost 3 bases, with 16 bases between them. CDR3 length equals 15 residues. Germline CDR1 and CDR2: SGDLS and YYNGEE.

This chain joins TRBV21-1 and TRBJ2-4; TRBD1 is the table's D call, not checked against the DNA. TRBV21-1 is recorded as a pseudogene. The CDR3 has 14 amino acids. The CDR3 loop reads CASNSQWANLKRYF. The CDR3 bases are TGTGCCAGCAATTCCCAGTGGGCTAATCTCAAGCGGTACTTC.

The table lists this clonotype with many counts. This chain uses TRBV7-8 with TRBJ2-1; 9 positions agree with TRBD2. Germline V gene sequence: CDR1 SGHVS, CDR2 FQNEAQ. The CDR3 length is 16 residues. V was pared by 6 bases and J by 1 base, with 7 bases of the junction left unmatched. CDR3 protein: CASRGKAGGSYNEQFF. CDR3 DNA: TGTGCCAGCAGGGGAAAAGCGGGAGGATCCTACAATGAGCAGTTCTTC.

This clonotype was seen only a few times. The V call is TRBV6-5, the J call TRBJ1-6, with 8 bases aligning to TRBD1. Germline V CDR1 and CDR2: MNHEY, SVGAGI. The CDR3 has 19 amino acids. V shed 0 bases, J shed 0 bases, and the junction held 7 bases outside the gene matches. CDR3 nucleotide sequence: TGTGCCAGCAGTTACTCGATCAGGGGGCGAGGCTCCTATAATTCACCCCTCCACTTT. It encodes CASSYSIRGRGSYNSPLHF.